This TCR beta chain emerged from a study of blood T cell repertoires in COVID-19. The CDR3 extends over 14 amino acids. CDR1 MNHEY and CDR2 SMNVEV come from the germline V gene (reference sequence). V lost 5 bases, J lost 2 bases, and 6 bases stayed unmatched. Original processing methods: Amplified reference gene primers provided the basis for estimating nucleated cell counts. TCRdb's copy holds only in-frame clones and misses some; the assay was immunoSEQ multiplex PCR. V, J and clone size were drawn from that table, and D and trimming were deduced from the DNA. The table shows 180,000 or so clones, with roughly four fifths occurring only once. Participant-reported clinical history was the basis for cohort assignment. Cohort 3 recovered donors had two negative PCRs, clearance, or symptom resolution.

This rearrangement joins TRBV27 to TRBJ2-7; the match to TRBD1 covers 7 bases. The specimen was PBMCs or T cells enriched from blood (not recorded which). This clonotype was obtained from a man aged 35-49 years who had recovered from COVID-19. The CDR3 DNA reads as TGTGCCAGCAGTCCGGGACAGATAACCTACGAGCAGTACTTC. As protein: CASSPGQITYEQYF.